This entry features one T cell receptor (beta chain) sequence. This specimen belongs to a study of shared clonotypes between healthy human individuals. Profiled with immunoSEQ multiplex PCR; TCRdb holds only in-frame clones, not every one. This sample yields millions of clones, of which roughly 91% are seen a single time; around 1.7% belongs to the top ten. Naive CD8 cells comprised CD45RO-negative, CCR7-positively selected cells, excluding terminally differentiated effector memory CD45RA+ cells. The study drew all its donors from Caucasian adults living in Nashville, Tennessee. Germline-derived CDR1 and CDR2 are LNHDA and SQIVND (reference sequence). V dropped 3 bases and J dropped 7 bases, with 12 bases sitting between them. The CDR3 is 13 amino acids.

The sequence was collected from a man aged 18 to 29 in good health. Some clones in this sample may be carry-over from other donors' samples. The source material was naive CD8+ T cells from PBMCs. The rearrangement uses TRBV19 and TRBJ1-2, with TRBD1 as a possible D gene (5 bases). The CDR3, as DNA: TGTGCCAGTAGTATTTTACTACAGGCTGGCTACACCTTC. As protein: CASSILLQAGYTF.